This passage covers 14 T cell receptor beta chains from one sample sequenced in a study of post-analysis software for immune sequencing data. Findings and limits, study-wide: Patients carried 5 or 6 TRBV segments more frequently than controls did, and TRBV5-6, TRBV5-1 and TRBV20-1 were among them.

For these TCRs, the target antigens are not known. Prepared TCR beta cDNA libraries contained unique molecular identifiers. One entry per CDR3 protein, called by TCRdb with MiXCR from the PCR reads. The sample has hundreds of thousands of distinct CDR3 sequences, 59% seen once; the top ten hold 11%. Input material: blood. The receptors shown here come from a girl aged 2 to 9 with multiple sclerosis.

The V and J genes are TRBV2 and TRBJ2-3; weak D call: TRBD2 (6 bases). This CDR3 is built from 14 residues. Germline CDR1 SNHLY, CDR2 FYNNEI. V was cut by 8 bases and J by 2 bases, with 14 bases left in between. CDR3 bases: TGTGCCAGCGGGGGGAGGAGAATCACAGATACGCAGTATTTT. It translates to CASGGRRITDTQYF.

CDR3 sequence (DNA): TGCAGTGCTACGACTAGCGGGAGGGAGGAGGAGACCCAGTACTTC. Encoded protein: CSATTSGREEETQYF. The chain couples TRBV20-1 to TRBJ2-5; 14 nucleotides line up with TRBD2. This CDR3 is 15 amino acids long. In germline, CDR1 is DFQATT, CDR2 SNEGSKA (reference sequence). The ends lost 4 bases at V and 5 bases at J; junction bases unmatched: 6.

This clonotype was seen a few times. The chain recombines TRBV6-6 with TRBJ2-1; the match to TRBD2 covers 14 bases. The CDR3 totals 14 residues. CDR1 is MNHNY and CDR2 is SVGAGI in the germline V gene (reference sequence). The J segment lost 6 bases and the V segment lost 5 bases, leaving 0 bases of the junction unmatched. This chain's CDR3 is CASSGTSGGNEQFF. In DNA form, the CDR3 reads TGTGCCAGCAGTGGGACTAGCGGGGGCAATGAGCAGTTCTTC.

The rearrangement uses TRBV7-9 and TRBJ2-1; the D is unclear. CDR1 and CDR2 (germline): SEHNR, FQNEAQ (reference sequence). Trimming removed 3 bases at V and 0 bases at J, with 9 bases between. The length of the CDR3 is 15 residues. The CDR3 is CASSLKQSSYNEQFF. The CDR3 DNA follows: TGTGCCAGCAGCTTGAAACAGAGCTCCTACAATGAGCAGTTCTTC.

This clonotype appeared a few times. V is TRBV3-1 and J is TRBJ2-3, with 12 bases matching TRBD2. The germline gives CDR1 LGHDT, CDR2 YNNKEL (reference sequence). The CDR3 spans 17 residues. Trimming took 4 bases from V and 1 from J; bases not matched to a gene: 6. For the CDR3, the DNA is TGTGCCAGCAGCCCTAGCGGGAGGGCCCTCGGCACAGATACGCAGTATTTT. Translating it yields CASSPSGRALGTDTQYF.

V and J are TRBV10-2 and TRBJ2-3; 7 bases match TRBD1. This CDR3 has 15 residues. The J segment lost 3 bases and the V segment lost 6 bases, leaving 9 bases of the junction unmatched. Germline values: CDR1 WSHSY, CDR2 SAAADI. CDR3 DNA: TGCGCCAGCAGGGCCATATCGACAGGGACAGATACGCAGTATTTT. Its translation: CASRAISTGTDTQYF.

V gene TRBV29-1 combines with J gene TRBJ1-2; 9 bases map to TRBD1. Per the germline V gene, CDR1 is SQVTM and CDR2 is ANQGSEA. V lost 3 bases and J lost 8; bases outside the gene matches: 4. This CDR3 has 12 amino acids. The CDR3 DNA is TGCAGCGTTGATACAGGGGGCCGGGGCTACACCTTC. This translates into CSVDTGGRGYTF.

This clonotype appeared a few times. The rearrangement joins TRBV12-3 or TRBV12-4 to TRBJ2-5, with D uncertain. This CDR3 has 13 residues. V was trimmed by 4 bases and J by 11 bases, leaving 17 bases between them. The CDR3 region is CASSWTEHNEQYF. DNA for the CDR3: TGTGCCAGCAGTTGGACGGAACACAATGAGCAGTACTTC.

The rearrangement links TRBV6-1 to TRBJ2-1; maybe TRBD2 (7 bases). The germline V gene encodes CDR1 MNHNS and CDR2 SASEGT. CDR3 length: 17 residues. V lost 2 bases, J lost 2 bases, and 16 bases lay in between. The CDR3 region is CASSELTGGTAYNEQFF. Here the CDR3 DNA reads TGTGCCAGCAGTGAATTAACGGGGGGCACCGCCTACAATGAGCAGTTCTTC.

The CDR3 DNA is TGCAGTGCTACCAGGACAGGGCGGACAGATACGCAGTATTTT. Translating gives CSATRTGRTDTQYF. This rearrangement joins TRBV20-1 to TRBJ2-3; 8 nucleotides align to TRBD1. Germline V CDR1 and CDR2: DFQATT, SNEGSKA (reference sequence). V dropped 4 bases and J dropped 3; count of bases not matched to a gene: 6. The CDR3 has 14 residues.

The chain is built from TRBV4-2 and TRBJ2-1; 11 positions agree with TRBD2. Germline V lookup: CDR1 LGHNA, CDR2 YNFKEQ. V was pared by 0 bases and J by 7 bases, with 11 bases of the junction left unmatched. CDR3 length: 18 residues. In DNA, the CDR3 is TGTGCCAGCAGCCAAGATAGGAGGCTAGCGGGAGGCTATAATGAGCAGTTCTTC. This codes for CASSQDRRLAGGYNEQFF.

The chain carries TRBV25-1 and TRBJ2-1, with 12 positions matching TRBD2. This CDR3 is built from 15 residues. The V gene's germline CDR1 is MGHDK and CDR2 SYGVNS. J gave up 10 bases and V 2 bases, and 6 bases lay outside the gene matches. The CDR3 loop reads CASSEASGGGTEQFF. The CDR3 bases are TGTGCCAGCAGTGAAGCTAGCGGGGGGGGTACAGAGCAGTTCTTC.

The rearrangement joins TRBV10-3 to TRBJ1-2; D uncertain. V gave up 4 bases and J gave up 6 bases, with 12 bases separating them. CDR3 length: 13 residues. The V gene's germline CDR1 is ENHRY and CDR2 SYGVKD. Here the CDR3 reads CAISASGTDGYTF. The CDR3 DNA is TGTGCCATCAGTGCTAGCGGCACTGATGGCTACACCTTC.

This clonotype was recorded once. This chain links TRBV20-1 with TRBJ2-5; 11 bases align to TRBD2. This CDR3 has 17 amino acids. Germline V CDR1 and CDR2: DFQATT, SNEGSKA (reference sequence). V shed 2 bases, J shed 5 bases, and the junction held 13 bases outside the gene matches. The CDR3 sequence: CSARTLSGRAAGETQYF. The CDR3 DNA follows: TGCAGTGCTAGAACTCTTAGCGGGAGGGCTGCTGGGGAGACCCAGTACTTC.